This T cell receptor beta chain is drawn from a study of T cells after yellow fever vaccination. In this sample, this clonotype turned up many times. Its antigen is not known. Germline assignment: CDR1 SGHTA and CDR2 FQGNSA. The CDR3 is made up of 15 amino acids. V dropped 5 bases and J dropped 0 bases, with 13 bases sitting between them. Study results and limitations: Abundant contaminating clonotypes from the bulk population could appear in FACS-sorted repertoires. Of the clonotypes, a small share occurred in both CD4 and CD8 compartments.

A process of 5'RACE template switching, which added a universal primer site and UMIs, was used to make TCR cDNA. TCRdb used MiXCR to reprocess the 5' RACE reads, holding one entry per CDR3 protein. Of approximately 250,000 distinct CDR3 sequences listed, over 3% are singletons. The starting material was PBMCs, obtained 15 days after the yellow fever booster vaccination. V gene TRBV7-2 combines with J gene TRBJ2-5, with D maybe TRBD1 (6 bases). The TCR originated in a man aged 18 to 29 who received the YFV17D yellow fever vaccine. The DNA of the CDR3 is TGTGCCAGCAGCCGATACAGGGCTCACCAAGAGACCCAGTACTTC. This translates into CASSRYRAHQETQYF.